This passage covers 18 T cell receptor beta chains from one sample sequenced in a study of memory CD4+ T cells and cytomegalovirus serostatus. The sort gate was single viable CD3+CD4+CD8-CD45RO+ cells for memory CD4+ T cells. The repertoire was sequenced with immunoSEQ multiplex PCR; TCRdb's copy has only in-frame clones and lacks some. The sample carries 55,000 or so clones, more than 70% recorded once. Material for sequencing was memory CD4+ T cells from blood. All receptors derive from an adult in good health and CMV-seropositive.

This chain links TRBV30 with TRBJ2-7; D not certain. Germline loops: CDR1 GTSNPN, CDR2 SVGIG (reference sequence). V dropped 8 bases and J dropped 0 bases, with 14 bases sitting between them. This CDR3 is built from 13 residues. CDR3 region: CALERTSSYEQYF. In nucleotides, the CDR3 is TGTGCCCTTGAGCGTACCTCCTCCTACGAGCAGTACTTC.

The gene calls are TRBV6-1 and TRBJ2-2; 9 positions match TRBD2. The CDR3 contains 15 residues. Germline CDR1 MNHNS, CDR2 SASEGT. V trimming: 5 bases; J trimming: 0 bases; junction bases outside the gene matches: 1. The CDR3 reads CASSPSGTNTGELFF. The CDR3 region has the DNA TGTGCCAGCAGTCCTAGCGGGACGAACACCGGGGAGCTGTTTTTT.

In its sample, this clone was seen once. The CDR3 DNA follows: TGTGCCAGCAGCCAAGACCGCCGCTATGGCTACACCTTC. Translation gives CASSQDRRYGYTF. V gene TRBV4-2 combines with J gene TRBJ1-2, with D hard to call. Trimming removed 0 bases from V and 4 bases from J, with 6 bases in between. The CDR3 spans 13 residues. Per germline, CDR1 LGHNA and CDR2 YNFKEQ.

This clone came up a few times. The chain is built from TRBV7-8 and TRBJ2-5, with TRBD2 identical over 11 bases. The CDR3 consists of 16 residues. V lost 5 bases to trimming and J lost 2 bases; unmatched junction nucleotides: 7. The germline gives CDR1 SGHVS, CDR2 FQNEAQ. The CDR3 DNA reads TGTGCCAGCAGCCCTACTAGCGGGAGATATCAAGAGACCCAGTACTTC. It is translated as CASSPTSGRYQETQYF.

V and J are TRBV6-6 and TRBJ1-1, with D unresolved. This CDR3 spans 13 amino acids. V was pared by 7 bases and J by 4 bases, with 13 bases between. Germline V gene lookup returns CDR1 MNHNY and CDR2 SVGAGI (reference sequence). CDR3 in DNA: TGTGCCAGCACTAACATGGCCTCCACTGAAGCTTTCTTT. It is translated as CASTNMASTEAFF.

V is TRBV5-6 and J is TRBJ1-2, with a weak D call TRBD1 (5 bases). V lost 4 bases, J lost 2 bases, and 18 bases lay in between. The CDR3 contains 16 residues. The germline gives CDR1 SGHDT, CDR2 YYEEEE. As DNA, the CDR3 is TGTGCCAGCAGCAGGACCGGGGCATTAGGGAACTATGGCTACACCTTC. Translated, it gives CASSRTGALGNYGYTF.

The gene calls are TRBV5-6 and TRBJ2-3, with 8 bases that match TRBD2. The CDR3 extends over 14 amino acids. The J segment lost 6 bases and the V segment lost 6 bases, leaving 9 bases of the junction unmatched. Germline CDR1 reads SGHDT; CDR2 reads YYEEEE. The CDR3 loop reads CASTTWRGEDTQYF. CDR3 bases: TGTGCCAGCACCACGTGGCGGGGGGAGGATACGCAGTATTTT.

The rearrangement links TRBV6-5 to TRBJ1-1; D is unresolved. CDR1 and CDR2 from the germline V gene are MNHEY and SVGAGI. With 6 bases removed from V and 0 bases from J, the gap between germline ends came to 11 bases. The CDR3 has 14 amino acids. The CDR3 region is CASSRRHLNTEAFF. CDR3 DNA sequence: TGTGCCAGCAGCCGGAGACACTTGAACACTGAAGCTTTCTTT.

J is TRBJ1-5 and V is TRBV5-1; D not certain. The CDR3 runs to 15 residues. Trimming cost V 0 bases and J 3 bases, with 10 bases left between them. Germline CDR1 SGHRS, CDR2 YFSETQ. CDR3 DNA sequence: TGCGCCAGCAGCTTGGATCCGGGGATCAATCAGCCCCAGCATTTT. It yields the protein CASSLDPGINQPQHF.

V usage is TRBV5-1 and J usage is TRBJ1-4; D is perhaps TRBD1 (5 bases). The CDR3 loop spans 15 amino acids. Trimming took off 4 bases at V and 0 bases at J, with 10 bases between the two ends. Germline loops: CDR1 SGHRS, CDR2 YFSETQ. CDR3 coding DNA: TGCGCCAGCAGCCTAACAGGATCAACTAATGAAAAACTGTTTTTT. Its translation is CASSLTGSTNEKLFF.

The chain is built from TRBV30 and TRBJ2-7, with D tentatively TRBD1 (6 bases). Germline V gives CDR1 GTSNPN, CDR2 SVGIG (reference sequence). This CDR3 has 14 amino acids. V lost 2 bases and J 9 bases, leaving 20 bases between the germline ends. CDR3 region: CAWSFPGLVGGQYF. Here the CDR3 DNA reads TGTGCCTGGAGTTTCCCCGGCCTTGTAGGGGGGCAGTACTTC. The complete variable domain, with remaining parts taken from reference TRBV30 and TRBJ2-7, reads SQTIHQWPATLVQPVGSPLSLECTVEGTSNPNLYWYRQAAGRGLQLLFYSVGIGQISSEVPQNLSASRPQDRQFILSSKKLLLSDSGFYLCAWSFPGLVGGQYFGPGTRLTVT.

This clone has just a few counts. The chain employs TRBV6-1 and TRBJ1-1; TRBD1 aligns across 8 bases. V shed 6 bases, J shed 0 bases, and the junction held 6 bases outside the gene matches. Germline CDR1 MNHNS, CDR2 SASEGT. This CDR3 comprises 15 residues. DNA of the CDR3: TGTGCCAGCAGCGCAGGGGGCCTTTTGAACACTGAAGCTTTCTTT. Translation gives CASSAGGLLNTEAFF.

The genes are TRBV19 and TRBJ2-2; D is perhaps TRBD2 (5 bases). The CDR3 sequence is 14 residues long. The V gene lost 2 bases and the J gene lost 7 bases, with 11 bases spanning the gap. Germline CDR1 LNHDA, CDR2 SQIVND (reference sequence). The CDR3 region is CASSIRGRFGELFF. The CDR3, as DNA: TGTGCCAGTAGTATACGAGGGCGCTTCGGGGAGCTGTTTTTT.

The rearrangement uses TRBV9 and TRBJ2-1; 7 bases agree with TRBD2. The CDR3 covers 17 residues. CDR1 is SGDLS and CDR2 is YYNGEE in the germline V gene. Trimming removed 4 bases from V and 4 bases from J; junction bases left unmatched: 14. CDR3 sequence: CASSPTPGGVGYNEQFF. DNA for the CDR3: TGTGCCAGCAGCCCGACCCCTGGGGGGGTGGGGTACAATGAGCAGTTCTTC.

This chain links TRBV6-1 with TRBJ1-3; maybe TRBD1 (6 bases). CDR3 length: 12 amino acids. Looked up from germline, CDR1 is MNHNS and CDR2 is SASEGT. Trimming shortened V by 6 bases and J by 4 bases, and 7 bases separated the two germline ends. The CDR3 is CASRRGGNTIYF. The CDR3 nucleotides read TGTGCCAGCAGGAGGGGGGGAAACACCATATATTTT.

The rearrangement uses TRBV5-1 and TRBJ2-1; 7 bases match TRBD2. V trimming: 3 bases; J trimming: 10 bases; junction bases outside the gene matches: 16. The CDR3 loop spans 16 amino acids. Looked up from germline, CDR1 is SGHRS and CDR2 is YFSETQ. The CDR3 loop is CASSSLGGGRVQEQFF. As DNA, the CDR3 is TGCGCCAGCAGCTCCCTCGGAGGCGGGAGAGTTCAGGAGCAGTTCTTC.

This clone was seen a handful of times. The V gene is TRBV7-2, the J gene TRBJ2-5; possible D gene TRBD2, 5 bases. Germline loops: CDR1 SGHTA, CDR2 FQGNSA. V was pared by 5 bases and J by 2 bases, with 12 bases between. This CDR3 region has 14 residues. The DNA for the CDR3 is TGTGCCAGCAGCCGCGCAGCGGTGCAAGAGACCCAGTACTTC. Translating it yields CASSRAAVQETQYF. The full variable domain, completed using reference TRBV7-2 and TRBJ2-5, is GAGVSQSPSNKVTEKGKDVELRCDPISGHTALYWYRQSLGQGLEFLIYFQGNSAPDKSGLPSDRFSAERTGGSVSTLTIQRTQQEDSAVYLCASSRAAVQETQYFGPGTRLLVL.

The V and J genes are TRBV6-1 and TRBJ1-2; D not certain. V shed 9 bases and J shed 4 bases, with 15 bases lying between them. This CDR3 spans 13 amino acids. CDR1 is MNHNS, CDR2 SASEGT, per germline. The CDR3 DNA reads as TGTGCCAGTAGGTGGCAGGACGGCTATGGCTACACCTTC. Its protein is CASRWQDGYGYTF.